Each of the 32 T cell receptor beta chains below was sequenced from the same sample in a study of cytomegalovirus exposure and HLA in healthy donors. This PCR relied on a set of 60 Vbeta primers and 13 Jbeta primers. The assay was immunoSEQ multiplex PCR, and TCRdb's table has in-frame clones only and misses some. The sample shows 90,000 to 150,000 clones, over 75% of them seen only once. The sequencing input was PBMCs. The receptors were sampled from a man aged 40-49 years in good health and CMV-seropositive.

The CDR3 nucleotides are TGTGCCGGTACCCCCGCGGCGGGGCATCAGCCCCAGCATTTT. Its translation: CAGTPAAGHQPQHF. The chain combines TRBV19 with TRBJ1-5, with a possible D match to TRBD1 (5 bases). The CDR3 spans 14 residues. V lost 11 bases to trimming and J lost 5 bases, with 19 bases between them. Germline-derived CDR1 and CDR2 are LNHDA and SQIVND (reference sequence).

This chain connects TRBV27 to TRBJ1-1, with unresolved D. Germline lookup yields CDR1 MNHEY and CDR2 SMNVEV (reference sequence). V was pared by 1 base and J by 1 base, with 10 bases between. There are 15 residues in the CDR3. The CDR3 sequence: CASSLYAGSNTEAFF. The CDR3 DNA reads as TGTGCCAGCAGTTTATATGCAGGATCGAACACTGAAGCTTTCTTT.

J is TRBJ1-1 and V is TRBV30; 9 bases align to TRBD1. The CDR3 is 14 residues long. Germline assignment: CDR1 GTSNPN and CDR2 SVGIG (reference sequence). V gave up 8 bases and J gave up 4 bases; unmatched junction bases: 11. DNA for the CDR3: TGTGCCGCCACAGGGGGCAATCTGGTCACTGAAGCTTTCTTT. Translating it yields CAATGGNLVTEAFF.

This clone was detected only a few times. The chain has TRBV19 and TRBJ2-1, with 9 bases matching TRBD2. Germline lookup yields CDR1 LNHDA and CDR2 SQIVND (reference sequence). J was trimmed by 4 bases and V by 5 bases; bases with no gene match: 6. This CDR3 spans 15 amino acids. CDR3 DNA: TGTGCCAGTAGTGACAGCGGGGGGCCGTACAATGAGCAGTTCTTC. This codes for CASSDSGGPYNEQFF.

CDR3 protein: CASSPTRSEWAFF. The CDR3 nucleotides are TGTGCCAGCAGCCCCACCAGGTCCGAATGGGCTTTCTTT. The V gene is TRBV11-2, the J gene TRBJ1-1; no definite D call. This CDR3 is 13 amino acids long. Trimming removed 5 bases at V and 11 bases at J, with 18 bases between. From germline, CDR1 is SGHAT and CDR2 FQNNGV. The variable domain in full, completed from reference TRBV11-2 and TRBJ1-1, reads EAGVAQSPRYKIIEKRQSVAFWCNPISGHATLYWYQQILGQGPKLLIQFQNNGVVDDSQLPKDRFSAERLKGVDSTLKIQPAKLEDSAVYLCASSPTRSEWAFFGQGTRLTVV.

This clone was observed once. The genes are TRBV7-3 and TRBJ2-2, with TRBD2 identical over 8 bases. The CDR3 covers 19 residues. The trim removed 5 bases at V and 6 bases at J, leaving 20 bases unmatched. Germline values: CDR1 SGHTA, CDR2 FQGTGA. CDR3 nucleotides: TGTGCCAGCAGCCTAATGGGAGTAACGGGGGGGCTTTCCCCCGGGGAGCTGTTTTTT. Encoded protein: CASSLMGVTGGLSPGELFF.

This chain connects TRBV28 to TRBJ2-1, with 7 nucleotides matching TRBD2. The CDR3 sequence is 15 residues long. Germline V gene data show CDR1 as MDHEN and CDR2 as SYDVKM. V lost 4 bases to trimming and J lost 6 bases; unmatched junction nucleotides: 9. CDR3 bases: TGTGCCAGCAGTTACCCTCGTGGGGGGGGCAATGAGCAGTTCTTC. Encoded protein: CASSYPRGGGNEQFF.

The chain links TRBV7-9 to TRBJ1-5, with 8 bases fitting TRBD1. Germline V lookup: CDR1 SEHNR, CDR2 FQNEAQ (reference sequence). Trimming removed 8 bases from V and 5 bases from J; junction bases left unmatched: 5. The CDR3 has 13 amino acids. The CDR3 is CASQTGGDQPQHF. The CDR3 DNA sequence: TGTGCCAGCCAAACAGGGGGGGATCAGCCCCAGCATTTT.

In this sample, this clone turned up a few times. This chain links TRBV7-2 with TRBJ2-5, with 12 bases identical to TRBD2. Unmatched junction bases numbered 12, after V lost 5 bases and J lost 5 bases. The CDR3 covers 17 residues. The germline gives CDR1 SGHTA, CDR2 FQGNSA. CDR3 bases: TGTGCCAGCAGCCCTCGACTAGCGGGGGCGATGGGGGAGACCCAGTACTTC. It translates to CASSPRLAGAMGETQYF.

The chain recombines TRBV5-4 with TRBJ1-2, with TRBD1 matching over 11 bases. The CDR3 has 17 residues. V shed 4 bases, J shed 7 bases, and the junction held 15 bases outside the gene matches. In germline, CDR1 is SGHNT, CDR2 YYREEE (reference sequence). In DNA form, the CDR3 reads TGTGCCAGCAGCGCCTACCCCGGGGGACAGGGGGGTTTTGGCTACACCTTC. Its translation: CASSAYPGGQGGFGYTF.

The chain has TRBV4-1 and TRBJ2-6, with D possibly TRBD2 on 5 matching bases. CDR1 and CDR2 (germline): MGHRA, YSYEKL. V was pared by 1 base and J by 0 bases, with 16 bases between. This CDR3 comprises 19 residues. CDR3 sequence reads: CASSQVRRKNYSGANVLTF. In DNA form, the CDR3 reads TGCGCCAGCAGCCAAGTTCGGAGGAAGAACTACTCTGGGGCCAACGTCCTGACTTTC.

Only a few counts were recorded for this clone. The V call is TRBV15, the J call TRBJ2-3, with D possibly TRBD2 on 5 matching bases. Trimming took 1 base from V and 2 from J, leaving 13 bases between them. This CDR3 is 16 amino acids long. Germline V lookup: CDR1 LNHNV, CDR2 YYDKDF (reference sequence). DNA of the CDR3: TGTGCCACCAGCAGAGCTGGCGGGTCTAACACAGATACGCAGTATTTT. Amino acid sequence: CATSRAGGSNTDTQYF.

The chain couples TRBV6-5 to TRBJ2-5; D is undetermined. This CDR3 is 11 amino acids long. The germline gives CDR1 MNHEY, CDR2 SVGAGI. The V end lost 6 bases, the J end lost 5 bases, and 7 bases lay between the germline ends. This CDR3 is CASSRRETQYF. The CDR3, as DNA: TGTGCCAGCAGCCGGCGGGAGACCCAGTACTTC.

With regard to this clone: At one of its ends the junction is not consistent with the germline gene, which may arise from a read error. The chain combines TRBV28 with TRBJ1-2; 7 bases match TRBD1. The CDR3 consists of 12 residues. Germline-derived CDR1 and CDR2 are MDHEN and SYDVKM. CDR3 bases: TGTGCCTGCAGGGGGGGTAACTATGGCTACACCTTC. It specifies CACRGGNYGYTF.

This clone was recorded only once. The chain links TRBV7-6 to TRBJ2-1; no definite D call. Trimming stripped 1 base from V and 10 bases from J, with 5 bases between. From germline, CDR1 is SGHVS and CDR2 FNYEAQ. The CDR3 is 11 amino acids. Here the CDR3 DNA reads TGTGCCAGCAGCTTAGACAGAGAGCAGTTCTTC. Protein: CASSLDREQFF.

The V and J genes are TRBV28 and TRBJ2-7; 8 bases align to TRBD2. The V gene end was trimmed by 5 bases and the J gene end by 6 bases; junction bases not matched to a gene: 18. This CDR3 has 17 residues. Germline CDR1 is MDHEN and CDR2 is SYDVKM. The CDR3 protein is CASSLRRGGILRSEQYF. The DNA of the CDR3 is TGTGCCAGCAGTCTGAGACGCGGGGGGATCTTACGTAGCGAGCAGTACTTC.

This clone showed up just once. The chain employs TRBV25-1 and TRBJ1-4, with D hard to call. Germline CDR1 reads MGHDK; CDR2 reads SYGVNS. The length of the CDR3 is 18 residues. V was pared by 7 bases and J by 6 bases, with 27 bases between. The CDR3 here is CASTHSEGGRLEDEKLFF. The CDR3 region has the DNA TGTGCCAGCACACATTCTGAGGGCGGGAGATTAGAGGATGAAAAACTGTTTTTT.

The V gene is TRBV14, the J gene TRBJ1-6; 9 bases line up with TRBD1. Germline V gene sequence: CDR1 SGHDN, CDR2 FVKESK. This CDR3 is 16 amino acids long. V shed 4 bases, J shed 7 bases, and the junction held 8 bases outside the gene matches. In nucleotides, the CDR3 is TGTGCCAGCAGCCGAAGAACAGGGGGCTGGAATTCACCCCTCCACTTT. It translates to CASSRRTGGWNSPLHF.

The CDR3 sequence: CASSFGTSGSTDTQYF. In nucleotides, the CDR3 is TGTGCCAGCAGCTTTGGGACTAGCGGTAGCACAGATACGCAGTATTTT. This sequence joins TRBV7-2 and TRBJ2-3, with TRBD2 matching 11 bases. The CDR3 is made up of 16 amino acids. Germline V gene data show CDR1 as SGHTA and CDR2 as FQGNSA. V lost 3 bases, J lost 0 bases, and 2 bases stayed unmatched.

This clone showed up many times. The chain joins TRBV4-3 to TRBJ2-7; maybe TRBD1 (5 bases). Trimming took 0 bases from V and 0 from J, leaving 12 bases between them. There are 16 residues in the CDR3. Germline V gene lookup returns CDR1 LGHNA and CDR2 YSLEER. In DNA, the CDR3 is TGCGCCAGCAGCCAAGAGATGGCAGGGAACTCCTACGAGCAGTACTTC. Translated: CASSQEMAGNSYEQYF.

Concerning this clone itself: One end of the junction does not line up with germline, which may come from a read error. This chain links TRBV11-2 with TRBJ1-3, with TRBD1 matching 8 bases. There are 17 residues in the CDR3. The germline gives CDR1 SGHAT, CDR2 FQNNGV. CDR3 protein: CASSKDRGLTSGSTIYF. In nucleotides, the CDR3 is TGTGCCAGCAGTAAAGACAGGGGTCTAACGTCTGGAAGCACCATATATTTT.

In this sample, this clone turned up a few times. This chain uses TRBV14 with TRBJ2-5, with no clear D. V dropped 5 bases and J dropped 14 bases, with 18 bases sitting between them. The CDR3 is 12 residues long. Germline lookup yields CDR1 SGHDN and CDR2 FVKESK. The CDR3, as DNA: TGTGCCAGCAGCTTCTACCCGGGTCCTGAATACTTC. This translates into CASSFYPGPEYF.

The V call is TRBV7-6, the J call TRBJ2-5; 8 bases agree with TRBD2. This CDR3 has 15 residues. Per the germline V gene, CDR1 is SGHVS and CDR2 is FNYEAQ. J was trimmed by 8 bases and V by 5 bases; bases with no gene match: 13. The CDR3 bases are TGTGCCAGCAGCCCCCCGGGTAGCGGGGTCGTAACCCAGTACTTC. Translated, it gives CASSPPGSGVVTQYF.

As DNA, the CDR3 is TGTGCCAGCACGGTAACGGGCCAAGAGACCCAGTACTTC. Its protein product is CASTVTGQETQYF. The gene calls are TRBV28 and TRBJ2-5, with D hard to call. The length of the CDR3 is 13 residues. The V gene's germline CDR1 is MDHEN and CDR2 SYDVKM. The V end was cut by 7 bases, the J end by 1 base, with 10 bases between.

The CDR3 loop is CASSQSIGDRGRPLHF. For the CDR3, the DNA is TGCGCCAGCAGCCAGAGCATTGGGGACAGGGGTAGACCCCTCCACTTT. This chain links TRBV4-3 with TRBJ1-6; 10 bases are a match to TRBD1. The germline V gene encodes CDR1 LGHNA and CDR2 YSLEER. V lost 3 bases to trimming and J lost 12 bases; unmatched junction nucleotides: 11. The CDR3 covers 16 residues.

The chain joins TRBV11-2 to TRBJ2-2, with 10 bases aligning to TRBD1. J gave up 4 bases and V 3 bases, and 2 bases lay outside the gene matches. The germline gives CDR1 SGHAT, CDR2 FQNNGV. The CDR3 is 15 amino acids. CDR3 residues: CASSLWTGGTGELFF. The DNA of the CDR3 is TGTGCCAGCAGCTTGTGGACAGGGGGCACCGGGGAGCTGTTTTTT.

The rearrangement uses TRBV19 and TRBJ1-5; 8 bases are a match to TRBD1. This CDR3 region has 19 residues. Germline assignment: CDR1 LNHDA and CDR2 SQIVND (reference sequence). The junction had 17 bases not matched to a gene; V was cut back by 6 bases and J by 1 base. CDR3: CASRADRTGLSRSNQPQHF. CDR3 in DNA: TGTGCCAGTAGAGCCGACCGGACAGGGCTTTCGCGGAGCAATCAGCCCCAGCATTTT. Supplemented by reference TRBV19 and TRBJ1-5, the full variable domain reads DGGITQSPKYLFRKEGQNVTLSCEQNLNHDAMYWYRQDPGQGLRLIYYSQIVNDFQKGDIAEGYSVSREKKESFPLTVTSAQKNPTAFYLCASRADRTGLSRSNQPQHFGDGTRLSIL.

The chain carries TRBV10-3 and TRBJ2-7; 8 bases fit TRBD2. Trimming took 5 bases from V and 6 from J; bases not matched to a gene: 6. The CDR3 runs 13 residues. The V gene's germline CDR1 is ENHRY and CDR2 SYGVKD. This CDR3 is CAISLAGAAEQYF. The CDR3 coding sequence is TGTGCCATCAGTCTAGCGGGTGCCGCCGAGCAGTACTTC.

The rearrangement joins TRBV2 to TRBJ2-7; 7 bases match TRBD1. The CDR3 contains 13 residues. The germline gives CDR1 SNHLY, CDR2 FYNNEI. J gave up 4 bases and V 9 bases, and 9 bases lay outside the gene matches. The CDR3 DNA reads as TGTGCCAGAAGGTCCCGGGACAGTTACGAGCAGTACTTC. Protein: CARRSRDSYEQYF.

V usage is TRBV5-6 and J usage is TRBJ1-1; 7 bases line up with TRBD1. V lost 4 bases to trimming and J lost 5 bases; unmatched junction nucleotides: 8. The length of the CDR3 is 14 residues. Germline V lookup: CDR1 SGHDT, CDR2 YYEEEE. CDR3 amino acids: CASSLRQGGTEAFF. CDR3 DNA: TGTGCCAGCAGCCTCCGACAGGGAGGAACTGAAGCTTTCTTT. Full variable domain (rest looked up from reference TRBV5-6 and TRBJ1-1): DAGVTQSPTHLIKTRGQQVTLRCSPKSGHDTVSWYQQALGQGPQFIFQYYEEEERQRGNFPDRFSGHQFPNYSSELNVNALLLGDSALYLCASSLRQGGTEAFFGQGTRLTVV.

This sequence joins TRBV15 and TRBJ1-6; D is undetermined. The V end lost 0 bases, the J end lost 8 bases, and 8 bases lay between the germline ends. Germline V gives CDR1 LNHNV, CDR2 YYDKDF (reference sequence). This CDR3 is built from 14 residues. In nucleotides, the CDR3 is TGTGCCACCAGCAGAGATTTCTCTTATTCACCCCTCCACTTT. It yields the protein CATSRDFSYSPLHF.

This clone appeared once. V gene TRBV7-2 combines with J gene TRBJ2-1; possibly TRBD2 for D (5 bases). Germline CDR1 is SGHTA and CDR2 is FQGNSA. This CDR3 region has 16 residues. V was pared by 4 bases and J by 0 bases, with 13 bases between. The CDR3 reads CASSSELESSYNEQFF. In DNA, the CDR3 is TGTGCCAGCAGCTCCGAACTAGAAAGCTCCTACAATGAGCAGTTCTTC. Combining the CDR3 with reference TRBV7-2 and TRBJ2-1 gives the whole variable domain GAGVSQSPSNKVTEKGKDVELRCDPISGHTALYWYRQSLGQGLEFLIYFQGNSAPDKSGLPSDRFSAERTGGSVSTLTIQRTQQEDSAVYLCASSSELESSYNEQFFGPGTRLTVL.